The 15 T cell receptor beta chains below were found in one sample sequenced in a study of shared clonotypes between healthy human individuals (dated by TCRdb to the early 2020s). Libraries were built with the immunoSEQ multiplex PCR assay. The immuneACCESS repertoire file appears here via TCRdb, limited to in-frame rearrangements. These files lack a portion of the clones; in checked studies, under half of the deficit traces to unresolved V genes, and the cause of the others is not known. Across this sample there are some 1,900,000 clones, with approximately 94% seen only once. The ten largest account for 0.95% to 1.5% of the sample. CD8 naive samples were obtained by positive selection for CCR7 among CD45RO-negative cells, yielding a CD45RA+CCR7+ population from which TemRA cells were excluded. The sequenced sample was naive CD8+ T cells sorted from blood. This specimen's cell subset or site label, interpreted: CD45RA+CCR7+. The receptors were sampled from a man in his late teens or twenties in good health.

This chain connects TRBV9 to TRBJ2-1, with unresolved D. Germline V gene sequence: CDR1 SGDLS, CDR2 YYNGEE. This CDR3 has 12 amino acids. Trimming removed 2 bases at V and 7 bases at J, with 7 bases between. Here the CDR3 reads CASSVRINEQFF. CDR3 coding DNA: TGTGCCAGCAGCGTGCGGATAAATGAGCAGTTCTTC.

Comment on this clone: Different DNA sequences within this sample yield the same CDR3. This CDR3 reads CASSQAGSSGNTIYF. The CDR3 DNA is TGCGCCAGCAGCCAAGCCGGTTCCTCTGGAAACACCATATATTTT. The chain is built from TRBV4-1 and TRBJ1-3; unclear D gene. V dropped 1 base and J dropped 0 bases, with 7 bases sitting between them. Germline CDR1 and CDR2: MGHRA and YSYEKL. CDR3 length: 15 residues.

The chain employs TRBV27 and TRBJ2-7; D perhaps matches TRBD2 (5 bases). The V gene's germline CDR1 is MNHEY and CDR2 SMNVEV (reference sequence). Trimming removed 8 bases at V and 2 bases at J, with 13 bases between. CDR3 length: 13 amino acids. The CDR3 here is CASSPVGAYEQYF. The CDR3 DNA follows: TGTGCCAGCTCTCCCGTCGGGGCCTACGAGCAGTACTTC.

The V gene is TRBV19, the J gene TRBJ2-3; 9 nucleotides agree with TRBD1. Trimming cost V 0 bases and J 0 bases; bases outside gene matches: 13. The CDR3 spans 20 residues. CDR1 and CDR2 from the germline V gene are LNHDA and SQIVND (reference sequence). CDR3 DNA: TGTGCCAGTAGTATAGATCTTGGAGGACAGGGGATCTCTAGCACAGATACGCAGTATTTT. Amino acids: CASSIDLGGQGISSTDTQYF.

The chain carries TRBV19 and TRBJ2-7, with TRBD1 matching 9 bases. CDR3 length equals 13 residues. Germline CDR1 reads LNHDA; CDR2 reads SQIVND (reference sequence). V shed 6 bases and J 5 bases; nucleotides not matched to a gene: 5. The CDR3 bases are TGTGCCAGTAGCATGGGACAGGGTGACGAGCAGTACTTC. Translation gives CASSMGQGDEQYF.

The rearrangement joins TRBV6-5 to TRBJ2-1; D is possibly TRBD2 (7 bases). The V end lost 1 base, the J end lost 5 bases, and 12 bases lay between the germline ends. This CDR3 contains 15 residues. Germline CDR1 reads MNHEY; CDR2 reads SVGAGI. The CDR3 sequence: CASSYWQGTNNEQFF. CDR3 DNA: TGTGCCAGCAGTTACTGGCAGGGGACTAACAATGAGCAGTTCTTC.

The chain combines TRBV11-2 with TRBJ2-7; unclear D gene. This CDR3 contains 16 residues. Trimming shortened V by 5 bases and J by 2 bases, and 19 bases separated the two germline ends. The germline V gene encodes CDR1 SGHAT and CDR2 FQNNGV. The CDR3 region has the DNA TGTGCCAGCAGCCTCCCTGTTGCGGACCCAACCTACGAGCAGTACTTC. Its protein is CASSLPVADPTYEQYF.

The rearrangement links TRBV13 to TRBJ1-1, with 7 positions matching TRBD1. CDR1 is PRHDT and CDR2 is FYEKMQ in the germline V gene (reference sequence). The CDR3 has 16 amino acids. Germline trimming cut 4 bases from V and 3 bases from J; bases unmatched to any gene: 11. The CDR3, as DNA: TGTGCCAGCAGCTCTAGTGCCAGGGGGATGTACACTGAAGCTTTCTTT. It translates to CASSSSARGMYTEAFF. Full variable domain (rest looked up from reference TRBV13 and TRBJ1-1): AAGVIQSPRHLIKEKRETATLKCYPIPRHDTVYWYQQGPGQDPQFLISFYEKMQSDKGSIPDRFSAQQFSDYHSELNMSSLELGDSALYFCASSSSARGMYTEAFFGQGTRLTVV.

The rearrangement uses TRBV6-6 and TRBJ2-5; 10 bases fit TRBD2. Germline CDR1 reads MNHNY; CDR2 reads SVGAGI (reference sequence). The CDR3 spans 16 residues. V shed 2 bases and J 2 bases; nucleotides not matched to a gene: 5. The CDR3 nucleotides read TGTGCCAGCAGTTACCCTCTAGCGGGGGAACAAGAGACCCAGTACTTC. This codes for CASSYPLAGEQETQYF.

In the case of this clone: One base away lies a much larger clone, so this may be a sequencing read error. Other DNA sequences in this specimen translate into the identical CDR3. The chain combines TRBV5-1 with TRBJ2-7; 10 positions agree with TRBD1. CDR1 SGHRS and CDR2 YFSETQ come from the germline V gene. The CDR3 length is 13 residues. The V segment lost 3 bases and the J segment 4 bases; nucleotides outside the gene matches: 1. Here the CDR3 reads CASSWGQGYEQYF. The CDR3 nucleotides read TGCGCCAGCAGCTGGGGACAGGGGTACGAGCAGTACTTC. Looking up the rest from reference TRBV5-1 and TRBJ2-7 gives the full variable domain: KAGVTQTPRYLIKTRGQQVTLSCSPISGHRSVSWYQQTPGQGLQFLFEYFSETQRNKGNFPGRFSGRQFSNSRSEMNVSTLELGDSALYLCASSWGQGYEQYFGPGTRLTVT.

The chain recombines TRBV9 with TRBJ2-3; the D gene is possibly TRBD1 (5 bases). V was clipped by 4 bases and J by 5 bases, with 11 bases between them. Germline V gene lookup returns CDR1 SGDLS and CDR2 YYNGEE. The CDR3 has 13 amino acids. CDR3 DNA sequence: TGTGCCAGCAGCATAGACAGTTTAGATACGCAGTATTTT. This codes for CASSIDSLDTQYF.

The CDR3 sequence is CAISDGTGGSEQYF. The CDR3 bases are TGTGCCATCAGTGACGGGACAGGGGGTTCCGAGCAGTACTTC. The chain couples TRBV10-3 to TRBJ2-7, with TRBD1 identical over 11 bases. Per the germline V gene, CDR1 is ENHRY and CDR2 is SYGVKD. With V trimmed by 3 bases and J by 6 bases, 4 bases remained unmatched. This CDR3 has 14 residues.

CDR3 sequence: CASSESGGPNTGELFF. CDR3 coding DNA: TGTGCCAGCAGTGAATCGGGGGGCCCGAACACCGGGGAGCTGTTTTTT. This rearrangement joins TRBV6-1 to TRBJ2-2; weak D call: TRBD2 (7 bases). Germline V lookup: CDR1 MNHNS, CDR2 SASEGT. The CDR3 is 16 residues long. V dropped 2 bases and J dropped 0 bases, with 10 bases sitting between them.

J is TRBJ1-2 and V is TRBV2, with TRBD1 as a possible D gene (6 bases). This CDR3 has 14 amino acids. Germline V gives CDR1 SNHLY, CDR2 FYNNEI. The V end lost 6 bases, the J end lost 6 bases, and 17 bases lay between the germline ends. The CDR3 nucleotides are TGTGCCAGCAGACCCCTCCAGGGGTGGGATGGCTACACCTTC. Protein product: CASRPLQGWDGYTF.

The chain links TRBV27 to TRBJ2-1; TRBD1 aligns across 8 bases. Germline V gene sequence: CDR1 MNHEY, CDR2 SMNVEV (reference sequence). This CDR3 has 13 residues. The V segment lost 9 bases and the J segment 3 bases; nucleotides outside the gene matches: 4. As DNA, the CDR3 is TGTGCCAGTCGGACAGGGCTCTACAATGAGCAGTTCTTC. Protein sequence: CASRTGLYNEQFF.